The 25 T cell receptor beta chains listed next were all sequenced from one sample in a study of blood T cell repertoires in COVID-19. TCRdb's copy holds only in-frame clones and misses some; the assay was immunoSEQ multiplex PCR. The sample consists of under 75,000 clones, 75% to 85% of them appearing once. The specimen was peripheral blood. Every receptor here comes from a man aged 55 to 70 with acute or convalescent COVID-19.

The chain uses TRBV2 and TRBJ2-7; weak D call: TRBD2 (7 bases). The CDR3 extends over 15 amino acids. V was trimmed by 6 bases and J by 1 base, leaving 16 bases between them. Germline CDR1 reads SNHLY; CDR2 reads FYNNEI. The CDR3 nucleotides are TGTGCCAGCAGGATAGGCGGGGGCTTTTCCTACGAGCAGTACTTC. It translates to CASRIGGGFSYEQYF.

This chain uses TRBV5-4 with TRBJ2-3, with 9 nucleotides matching TRBD2. Per the germline V gene, CDR1 is SGHNT and CDR2 is YYREEE (reference sequence). V shed 4 bases and J 6 bases; nucleotides not matched to a gene: 9. The CDR3 is 15 amino acids. The CDR3: CASSTPETSGDTQYF. Written as DNA, the CDR3 is TGTGCCAGCAGCACCCCCGAGACTAGCGGTGATACGCAGTATTTT.

The chain is built from TRBV2 and TRBJ2-3, with TRBD2 as a possible D gene (6 bases). V lost 6 bases and J 4 bases, leaving 14 bases between the germline ends. Germline V gene sequence: CDR1 SNHLY, CDR2 FYNNEI. CDR3 size: 14 residues. CDR3: CASRRETSSDTQYF. CDR3 coding DNA: TGTGCCAGCAGGAGAGAGACTAGTTCAGATACGCAGTATTTT.

This sequence joins TRBV19 and TRBJ2-1; tentative D call: TRBD2 (5 bases). This CDR3 spans 15 amino acids. V dropped 5 bases and J dropped 7 bases, with 18 bases sitting between them. Looked up from germline, CDR1 is LNHDA and CDR2 is SQIVND (reference sequence). CDR3: CASSPDYPLGNEQFF. Written as DNA, the CDR3 is TGTGCCAGTAGTCCCGACTATCCCTTAGGGAATGAGCAGTTCTTC.

The chain couples TRBV11-3 to TRBJ2-1; 11 bases are a match to TRBD2. J lost 2 bases, V lost 1 base, and 1 base had no gene match. The CDR3 loop spans 16 amino acids. CDR1 and CDR2 from the germline V gene are SGHNT and YENEEA. DNA of the CDR3: TGTGCCAGCAGCTTAGCTAGCGGGGGGCCCTACAATGAGCAGTTCTTC. Amino acid sequence: CASSLASGGPYNEQFF.

There are a few counts of this clone. The J gene is TRBJ1-6, the V gene TRBV6-1; weak D call: TRBD1 (6 bases). CDR3 length: 19 amino acids. Germline lookup yields CDR1 MNHNS and CDR2 SASEGT. Trimming removed 1 base from V and 5 bases from J, with 21 bases in between. The CDR3 DNA sequence: TGTGCCAGCAGTGAAGGAAAGGGATGGGGGGGCAGAAATAATTCACCCCTCCACTTT. It specifies CASSEGKGWGGRNNSPLHF.

The sample holds a few counts of this clone. The chain carries TRBV5-3 and TRBJ1-2; 9 nucleotides line up with TRBD1. TRBV5-3 is noted as an ORF with a role that remains uncertain. Trimming took 1 base from V and 4 from J; bases not matched to a gene: 5. This CDR3 contains 15 residues. The CDR3 protein is CARSLKGQGRYGYTF. In DNA form, the CDR3 reads TGTGCCAGAAGCTTGAAAGGACAGGGGCGCTATGGCTACACCTTC.

This clone was recorded once. The chain combines TRBV9 with TRBJ1-1, with D uncertain. The V gene lost 5 bases and the J gene lost 3 bases, with 11 bases spanning the gap. Germline assignment: CDR1 SGDLS and CDR2 YYNGEE. The CDR3 runs to 13 residues. Here the CDR3 DNA reads TGTGCCAGCAGGAGGCGGGAGGACACTGAAGCTTTCTTT. Protein product: CASRRREDTEAFF.

This clone was picked up a small number of times. The V and J genes are TRBV19 and TRBJ1-5; TRBD1 aligns across 8 bases. Trimming took 6 bases from V and 4 from J; bases not matched to a gene: 5. Germline CDR1 reads LNHDA; CDR2 reads SQIVND (reference sequence). There are 14 residues in the CDR3. CDR3 coding DNA: TGTGCCAGTAGCGGGGACAGGATTAATCAGCCCCAGCATTTT. Its translation is CASSGDRINQPQHF.

CDR3 amino acids: CASSHHRGTDTQYF. CDR3 sequence (DNA): TGTGCCAGCTCCCACCACAGGGGCACAGATACGCAGTATTTT. The chain is built from TRBV18 and TRBJ2-3; possibly TRBD1 for D (6 bases). V was pared by 6 bases and J by 1 base, with 11 bases between. The CDR3 loop spans 14 amino acids. Germline CDR1 and CDR2: KGHSH and LQKENI.

This clone was observed once. This rearrangement joins TRBV28 to TRBJ2-5; possibly TRBD2 for D (5 bases). This CDR3 has 15 amino acids. The V gene lost 3 bases and the J gene lost 1 base, with 12 bases spanning the gap. Germline CDR1 and CDR2: MDHEN and SYDVKM. This CDR3 reads CASSFGSASQETQYF. In DNA, the CDR3 is TGTGCCAGCAGTTTTGGGAGCGCGTCCCAAGAGACCCAGTACTTC.

The chain carries TRBV5-6 and TRBJ2-2; D gene uncertain. This CDR3 region has 16 residues. V lost 2 bases, J lost 0 bases, and 11 bases lay in between. Looked up from germline, CDR1 is SGHDT and CDR2 is YYEEEE. CDR3 bases: TGTGCCAGCAGCTTCGGCGGCGCCCCGAACACCGGGGAGCTGTTTTTT. Its translation is CASSFGGAPNTGELFF.

The J gene is TRBJ2-7, the V gene TRBV28; TRBD1 might be the D (6 bases). The CDR3 loop spans 17 amino acids. The V gene's germline CDR1 is MDHEN and CDR2 SYDVKM. The ends were cut back, 5 bases at V and 1 base at J, with 21 bases in the middle. The CDR3 DNA reads as TGTGCCAGCAGTCCGCCCTCCAGGGGTAAATTATCCTACGAGCAGTACTTC. It yields the protein CASSPPSRGKLSYEQYF.

The chain has TRBV30 and TRBJ1-1, with a weak D call TRBD1 (5 bases). Germline CDR1 reads GTSNPN; CDR2 reads SVGIG (reference sequence). This CDR3 spans 14 amino acids. V shed 4 bases and J shed 3 bases, with 15 bases lying between them. The CDR3 spells CAWKPSPGDTEAFF. The CDR3 DNA reads as TGTGCCTGGAAACCTTCCCCGGGGGACACTGAAGCTTTCTTT.

The chain is built from TRBV5-6 and TRBJ2-3; D uncertain. The CDR3 covers 12 residues. The germline V and J ends were trimmed by 7 bases and 6 bases, with 12 bases remaining between them. CDR1 is SGHDT, CDR2 YYEEEE, per germline. The DNA of the CDR3 is TGTGCCAGCTCGCATGCGTGGGATACGCAGTATTTT. Encoded protein: CASSHAWDTQYF.

The V gene is TRBV9, the J gene TRBJ2-3; D remains unclear. This CDR3 has 12 residues. Germline-derived CDR1 and CDR2 are SGDLS and YYNGEE. Trimming cost V 0 bases and J 4 bases, with 3 bases left between them. The CDR3 reads CASSVAADTQYF. For the CDR3, the DNA is TGTGCCAGCAGCGTAGCCGCAGATACGCAGTATTTT.

This chain connects TRBV6-6 to TRBJ2-7, with 8 bases identical to TRBD1. Germline CDR1 reads MNHNY; CDR2 reads SVGAGI (reference sequence). The CDR3 extends over 14 amino acids. Trimming removed 7 bases from V and 6 bases from J; junction bases left unmatched: 11. The CDR3, as DNA: TGTGCCAGCATCCAAGGGGGGACAGGTGGCGAGCAGTACTTC. Its translation is CASIQGGTGGEQYF.

J is TRBJ1-1 and V is TRBV12-3 or TRBV12-4, with TRBD1 matching 8 bases. V dropped 6 bases and J dropped 4; count of bases not matched to a gene: 4. The CDR3 runs 13 residues. The CDR3: CASSRQGATEAFF. CDR3 in DNA: TGTGCCAGCAGCCGTCAGGGGGCCACTGAAGCTTTCTTT.

Worth noting for this clone: One junction end does not reproduce the germline sequence, and a read error may be involved. The J gene is TRBJ2-5, the V gene TRBV11-2; 9 bases match TRBD2. The CDR3 has 16 amino acids. Germline lookup yields CDR1 SGHAT and CDR2 FQNNGV. The DNA of the CDR3 is TGTGCCAGCAGCCCCACGAGCGGGGGGTCCCAACAGACCCAGTACTTC. Amino acid sequence: CASSPTSGGSQQTQYF. Combining the CDR3 with reference TRBV11-2 and TRBJ2-5 gives the whole variable domain EAGVAQSPRYKIIEKRQSVAFWCNPISGHATLYWYQQILGQGPKLLIQFQNNGVVDDSQLPKDRFSAERLKGVDSTLKIQPAKLEDSAVYLCASSPTSGGSQQTQYFGPGTRLLVL.

The V and J genes are TRBV15 and TRBJ2-1, with D possibly TRBD2 on 7 matching bases. In germline, CDR1 is LNHNV, CDR2 YYDKDF (reference sequence). V lost 10 bases and J 1 base, leaving 14 bases between the germline ends. This CDR3 contains 14 residues. CDR3 bases: TGTGCCATTAAGGGGGGGGATTCCTACAATGAGCAGTTCTTC. Translating it yields CAIKGGDSYNEQFF. The full variable domain, rest sourced from reference TRBV15 and TRBJ2-1, is DAMVIQNPRYQVTQFGKPVTLSCSQTLNHNVMYWYQQKSSQAPKLLFHYYDKDFNNEADTPDNFQSRRPNTSFCFLDIRSPGLGDTAMYLCAIKGGDSYNEQFFGPGTRLTVL.

The chain links TRBV7-9 to TRBJ1-6; possibly TRBD1 for D (5 bases). The germline V gene encodes CDR1 SEHNR and CDR2 FQNEAQ (reference sequence). V lost 0 bases and J lost 10, with 10 bases in between. This CDR3 comprises 14 residues. CDR3 bases: TGTGCCAGCAGCTTAGCCACAGGAGGGTCACCCCTCCACTTT. Translation gives CASSLATGGSPLHF. Variable domain in full (rest from reference TRBV7-9 and TRBJ1-6): DTGVSQNPRHKITKRGQNVTFRCDPISEHNRLYWYRQTLGQGPEFLTYFQNEAQLEKSRLLSDRFSAERPKGSFSTLEIQRTEQGDSAMYLCASSLATGGSPLHFGNGTRLTVT.

This clone was found a few times. The chain has TRBV20-1 and TRBJ1-1; D gene ambiguous. Germline loops: CDR1 DFQATT, CDR2 SNEGSKA (reference sequence). This CDR3 has 11 residues. With 7 bases removed from V and 7 bases from J, the gap between germline ends came to 13 bases. The DNA of the CDR3 is TGCAGTGTCCTGAAGACGGGTGAAGCTTTCTTT. It specifies CSVLKTGEAFF.

The chain carries TRBV23-1 and TRBJ2-3, with D maybe TRBD1 (5 bases). TRBV23-1 is an ORF, and what it does is uncertain. V lost 3 bases and J 3 bases, leaving 19 bases between the germline ends. CDR3 length: 17 residues. In DNA, the CDR3 is TGCGCCAGCAGTCACTCCTCTCCCGGACACCCAACAGATACGCAGTATTTT. The encoded protein is CASSHSSPGHPTDTQYF.

Remarks on this clone: Different DNA sequences within this sample yield the same CDR3. The chain couples TRBV3-1 (or the pseudogene TRBV3-2) to TRBJ1-1; a weak D match, TRBD1 (5 bases). The CDR3 is made up of 12 amino acids. Germline-derived CDR1 and CDR2 are LGHDT and YNNKEL (reference sequence). Deletions cut 2 bases from V and 7 bases from J, with 8 bases between. CDR3 in amino acids: CASSQTGLEAFF. CDR3 DNA: TGTGCCAGCAGCCAAACAGGTCTTGAAGCTTTCTTT.

This clone was seen more than once but under ten times. V and J are TRBV3-1 (or the pseudogene TRBV3-2) and TRBJ1-1; 10 bases align to TRBD1. J lost 7 bases, V lost 4 bases, and 6 bases had no gene match. The germline V gene encodes CDR1 LGHDT and CDR2 YNNKEL (reference sequence). This CDR3 is built from 14 residues. CDR3 protein: CASSRGTGVSEAFF. The DNA for the CDR3 is TGTGCCAGCAGCCGGGGGACAGGGGTGAGTGAAGCTTTCTTT.